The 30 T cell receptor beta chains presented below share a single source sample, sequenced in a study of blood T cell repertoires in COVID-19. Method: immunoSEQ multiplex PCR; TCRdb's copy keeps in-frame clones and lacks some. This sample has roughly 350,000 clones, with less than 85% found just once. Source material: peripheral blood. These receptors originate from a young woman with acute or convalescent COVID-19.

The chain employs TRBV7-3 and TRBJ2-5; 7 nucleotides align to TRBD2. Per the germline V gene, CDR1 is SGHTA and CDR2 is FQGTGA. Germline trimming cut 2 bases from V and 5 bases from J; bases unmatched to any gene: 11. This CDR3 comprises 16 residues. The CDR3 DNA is TGTGCCAGCAGCTTAGGGTTGACTAGCAGCAAGGAGACCCAGTACTTC. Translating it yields CASSLGLTSSKETQYF.

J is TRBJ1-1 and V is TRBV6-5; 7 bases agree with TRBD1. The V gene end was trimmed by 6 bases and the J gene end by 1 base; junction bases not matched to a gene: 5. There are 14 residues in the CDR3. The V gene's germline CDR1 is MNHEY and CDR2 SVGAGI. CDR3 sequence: CASSRDSPNTEAFF. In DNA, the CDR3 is TGTGCCAGCAGCCGGGACAGCCCGAACACTGAAGCTTTCTTT.

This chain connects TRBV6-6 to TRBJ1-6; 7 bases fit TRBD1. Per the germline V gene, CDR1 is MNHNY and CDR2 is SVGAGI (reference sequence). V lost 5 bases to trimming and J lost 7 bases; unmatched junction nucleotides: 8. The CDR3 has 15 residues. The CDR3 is CASSGPDRANSPLHF. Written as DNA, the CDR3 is TGTGCCAGCAGTGGCCCAGACAGGGCGAATTCACCCCTCCACTTT.

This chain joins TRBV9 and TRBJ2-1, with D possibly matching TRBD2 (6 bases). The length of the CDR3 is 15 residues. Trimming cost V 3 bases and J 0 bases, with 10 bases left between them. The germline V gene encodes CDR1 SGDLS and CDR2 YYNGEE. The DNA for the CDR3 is TGTGCCAGCAGCGGTGCGGGGAGCTCCTACAATGAGCAGTTCTTC. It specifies CASSGAGSSYNEQFF.

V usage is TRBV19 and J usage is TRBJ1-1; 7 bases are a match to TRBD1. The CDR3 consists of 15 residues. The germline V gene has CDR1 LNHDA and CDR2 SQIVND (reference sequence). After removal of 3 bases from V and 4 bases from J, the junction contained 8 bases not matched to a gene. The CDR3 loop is CASSINTGVSTEAFF. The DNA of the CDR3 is TGTGCCAGTAGTATTAACACAGGGGTGAGCACTGAAGCTTTCTTT.

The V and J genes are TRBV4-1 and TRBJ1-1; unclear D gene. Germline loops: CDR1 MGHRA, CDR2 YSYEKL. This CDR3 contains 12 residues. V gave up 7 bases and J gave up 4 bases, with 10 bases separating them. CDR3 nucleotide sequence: TGCGCCAGCACCTCTACCCCCACTGAAGCTTTCTTT. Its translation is CASTSTPTEAFF.

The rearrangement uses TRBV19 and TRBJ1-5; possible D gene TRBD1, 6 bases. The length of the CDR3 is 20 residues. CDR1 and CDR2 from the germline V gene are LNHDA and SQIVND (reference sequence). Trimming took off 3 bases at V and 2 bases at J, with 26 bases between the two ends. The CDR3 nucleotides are TGTGCCAGTAGTATTTTCTTCGCGGGGGCCTCGGATATCGGCAATCAGCCCCAGCATTTT. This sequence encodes CASSIFFAGASDIGNQPQHF.

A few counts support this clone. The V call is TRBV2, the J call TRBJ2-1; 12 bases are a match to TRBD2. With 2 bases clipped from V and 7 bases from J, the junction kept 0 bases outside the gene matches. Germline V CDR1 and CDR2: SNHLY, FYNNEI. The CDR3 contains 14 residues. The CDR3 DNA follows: TGTGCCAGCAGTGAACTAGCGGGGGGGAATGAGCAGTTCTTC. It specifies CASSELAGGNEQFF.

CDR3 nucleotide sequence: TGTGCCAGCAGCGTGGAAATACAGGGGTCTGAGCAGTTCTTC. The encoded protein is CASSVEIQGSEQFF. The chain carries TRBV9 and TRBJ2-1, with 7 bases fitting TRBD1. Germline-derived CDR1 and CDR2 are SGDLS and YYNGEE. Trimming cost V 2 bases and J 9 bases; bases outside gene matches: 8. The CDR3 totals 14 residues.

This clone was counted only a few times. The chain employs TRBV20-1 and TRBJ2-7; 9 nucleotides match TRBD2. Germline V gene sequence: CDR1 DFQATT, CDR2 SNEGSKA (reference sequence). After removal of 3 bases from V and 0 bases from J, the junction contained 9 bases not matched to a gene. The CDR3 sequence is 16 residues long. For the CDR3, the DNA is TGCAGTGCTAGTCTTCCAGCGGGAGGTTTCTCCTACGAGCAGTACTTC. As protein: CSASLPAGGFSYEQYF.

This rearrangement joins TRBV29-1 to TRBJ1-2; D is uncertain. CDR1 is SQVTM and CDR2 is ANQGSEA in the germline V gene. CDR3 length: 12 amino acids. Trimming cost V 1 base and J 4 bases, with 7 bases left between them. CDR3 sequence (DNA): TGCAGCGTTGAAGTGGGCACCTATGGCTACACCTTC. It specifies CSVEVGTYGYTF.

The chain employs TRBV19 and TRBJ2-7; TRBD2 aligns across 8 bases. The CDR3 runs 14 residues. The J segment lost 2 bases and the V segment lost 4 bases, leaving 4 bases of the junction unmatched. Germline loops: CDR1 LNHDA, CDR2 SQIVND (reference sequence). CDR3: CASSTKRGPYEQYF. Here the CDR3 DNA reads TGTGCCAGTAGTACGAAGCGGGGGCCCTACGAGCAGTACTTC.

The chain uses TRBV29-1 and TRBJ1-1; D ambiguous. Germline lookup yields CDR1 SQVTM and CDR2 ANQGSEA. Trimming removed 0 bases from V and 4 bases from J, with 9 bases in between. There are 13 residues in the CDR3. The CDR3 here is CSVEERPGTEAFF. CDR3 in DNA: TGCAGCGTTGAAGAACGGCCGGGCACTGAAGCTTTCTTT. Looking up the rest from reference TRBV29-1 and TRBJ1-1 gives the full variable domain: SAVISQKPSRDICQRGTSLTIQCQVDSQVTMMFWYRQQPGQSLTLIATANQGSEATYESGFVIDKFPISRPNLTFSTLTVSNMSPEDSSIYLCSVEERPGTEAFFGQGTRLTVV.

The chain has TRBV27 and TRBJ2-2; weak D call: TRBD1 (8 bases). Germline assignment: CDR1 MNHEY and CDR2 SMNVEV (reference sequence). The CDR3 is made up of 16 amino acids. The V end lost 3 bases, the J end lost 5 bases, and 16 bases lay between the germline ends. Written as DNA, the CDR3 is TGTGCCAGCAGTTTTCGCGACAGGGGAGGGACCGGGGAGCTGTTTTTT. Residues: CASSFRDRGGTGELFF.

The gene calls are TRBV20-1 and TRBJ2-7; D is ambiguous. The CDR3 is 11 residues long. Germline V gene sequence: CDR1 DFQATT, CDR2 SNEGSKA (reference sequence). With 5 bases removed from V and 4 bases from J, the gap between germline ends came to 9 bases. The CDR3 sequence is CSALESYEQYF. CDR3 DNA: TGCAGTGCTTTAGAGAGTTACGAGCAGTACTTC.

DNA of the CDR3: TGCGCCAGCAGCCCCGGGACAGGGACTGAAAAACTGTTTTTT. This gives the protein CASSPGTGTEKLFF. The rearrangement links TRBV5-1 to TRBJ1-4; 9 positions agree with TRBD1. This CDR3 has 14 amino acids. The germline V gene encodes CDR1 SGHRS and CDR2 YFSETQ. V dropped 4 bases and J dropped 7; count of bases not matched to a gene: 5.

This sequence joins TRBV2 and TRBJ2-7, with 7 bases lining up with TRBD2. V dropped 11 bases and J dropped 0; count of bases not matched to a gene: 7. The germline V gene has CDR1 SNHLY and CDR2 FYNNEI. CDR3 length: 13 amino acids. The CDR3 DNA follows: TGTGCCCACAAGGCGGGAGCCTCCTACGAGCAGTACTTC. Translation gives CAHKAGASYEQYF.

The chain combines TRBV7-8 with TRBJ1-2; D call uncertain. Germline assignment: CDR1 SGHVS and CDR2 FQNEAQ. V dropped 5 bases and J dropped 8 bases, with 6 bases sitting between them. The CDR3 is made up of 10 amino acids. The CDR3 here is CASSPGGYTF. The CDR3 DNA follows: TGTGCCAGCAGCCCCGGGGGCTACACCTTC.

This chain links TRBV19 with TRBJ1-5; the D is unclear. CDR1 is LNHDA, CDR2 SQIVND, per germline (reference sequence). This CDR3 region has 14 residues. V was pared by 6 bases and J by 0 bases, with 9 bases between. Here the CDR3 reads CASRGSSSNQPQHF. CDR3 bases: TGTGCCAGTAGGGGCAGCTCTAGCAATCAGCCCCAGCATTTT.

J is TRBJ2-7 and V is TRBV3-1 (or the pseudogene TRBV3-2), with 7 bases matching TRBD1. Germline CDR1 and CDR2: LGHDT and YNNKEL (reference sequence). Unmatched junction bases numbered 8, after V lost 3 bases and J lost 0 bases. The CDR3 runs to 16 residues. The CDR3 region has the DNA TGTGCCAGCAGCCACCAACAGGGGACGAGCTCCTACGAGCAGTACTTC. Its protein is CASSHQQGTSSYEQYF.

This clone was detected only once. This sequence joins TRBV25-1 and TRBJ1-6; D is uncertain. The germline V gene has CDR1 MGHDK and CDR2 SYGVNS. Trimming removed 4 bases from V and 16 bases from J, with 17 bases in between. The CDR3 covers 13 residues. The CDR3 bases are TGTGCCAGCAGTGCTGGCCGTTCCAGAGGACTCCACTTT. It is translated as CASSAGRSRGLHF.

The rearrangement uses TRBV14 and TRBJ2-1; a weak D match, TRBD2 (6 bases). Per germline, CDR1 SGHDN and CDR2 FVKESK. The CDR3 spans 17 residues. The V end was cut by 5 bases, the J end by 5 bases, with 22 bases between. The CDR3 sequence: CASSSLVSSGDDNEQFF. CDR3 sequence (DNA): TGTGCCAGCAGCTCTTTGGTTAGTTCGGGGGATGACAATGAGCAGTTCTTC.

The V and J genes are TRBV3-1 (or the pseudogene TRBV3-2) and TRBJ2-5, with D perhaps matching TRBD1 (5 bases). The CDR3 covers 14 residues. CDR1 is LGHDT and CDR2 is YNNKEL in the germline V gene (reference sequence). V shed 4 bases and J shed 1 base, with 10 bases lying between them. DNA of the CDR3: TGTGCCAGCAGCCCCTATGGGGCCCAAGAGACCCAGTACTTC. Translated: CASSPYGAQETQYF.

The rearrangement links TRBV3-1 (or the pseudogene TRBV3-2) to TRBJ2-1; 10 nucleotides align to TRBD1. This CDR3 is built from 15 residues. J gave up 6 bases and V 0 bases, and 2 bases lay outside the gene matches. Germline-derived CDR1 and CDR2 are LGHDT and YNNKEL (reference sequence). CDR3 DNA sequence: TGTGCCAGCAGCCAAGAGAGACAGGGGGCCAATGAGCAGTTCTTC. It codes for CASSQERQGANEQFF.

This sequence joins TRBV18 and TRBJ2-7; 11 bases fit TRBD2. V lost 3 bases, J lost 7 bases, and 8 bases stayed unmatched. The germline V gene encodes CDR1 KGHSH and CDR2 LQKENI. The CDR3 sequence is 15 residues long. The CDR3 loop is CASSPNSGGANEQYF. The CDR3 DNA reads TGTGCCAGCTCACCTAATAGCGGGGGGGCGAATGAGCAGTACTTC.

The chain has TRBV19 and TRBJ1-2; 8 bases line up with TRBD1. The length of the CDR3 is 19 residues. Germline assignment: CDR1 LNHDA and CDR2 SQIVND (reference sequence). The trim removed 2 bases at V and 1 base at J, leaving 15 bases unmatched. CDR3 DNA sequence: TGTGCCAGTAGTATAATGACTGGGGCCCGCGACAGGGGTAACTATGGCTACACCTTC. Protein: CASSIMTGARDRGNYGYTF.

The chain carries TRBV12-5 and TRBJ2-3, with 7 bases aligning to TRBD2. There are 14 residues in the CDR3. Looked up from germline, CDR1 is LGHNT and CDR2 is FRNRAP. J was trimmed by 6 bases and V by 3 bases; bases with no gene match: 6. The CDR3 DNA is TGTGCTAGTGGTTTCGGCGGGAGTTCCGATACGCAGTATTTT. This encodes CASGFGGSSDTQYF.

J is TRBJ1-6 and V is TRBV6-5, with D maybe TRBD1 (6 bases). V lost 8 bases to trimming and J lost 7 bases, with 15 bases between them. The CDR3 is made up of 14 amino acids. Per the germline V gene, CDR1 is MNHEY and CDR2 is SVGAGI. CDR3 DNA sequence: TGTGCCAGCGGGCTCGGACAGTGGAATTCACCCCTCCACTTT. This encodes CASGLGQWNSPLHF.

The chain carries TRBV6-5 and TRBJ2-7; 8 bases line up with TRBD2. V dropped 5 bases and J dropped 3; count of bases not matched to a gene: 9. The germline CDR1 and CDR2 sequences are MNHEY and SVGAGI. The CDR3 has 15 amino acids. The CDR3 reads CASSPPTSAHYEQYF. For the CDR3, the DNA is TGTGCCAGCAGTCCCCCGACTAGCGCGCACTACGAGCAGTACTTC.

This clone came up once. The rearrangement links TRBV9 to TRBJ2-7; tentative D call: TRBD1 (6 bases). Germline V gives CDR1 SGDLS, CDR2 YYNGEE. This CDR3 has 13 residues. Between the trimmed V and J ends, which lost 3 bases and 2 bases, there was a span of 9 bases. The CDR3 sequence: CASSAGHPYEQYF. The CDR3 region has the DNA TGTGCCAGCAGCGCGGGACATCCCTACGAGCAGTACTTC.